The 9 T cell receptor beta chains given below trace back to one sample, sequenced in a study of immune heterogeneity within non-small cell lung tumors. Multiplex PCR relied on 32 V and 13 J primers to amplify TCR beta CDR3. TCRdb re-analysed the multiplex PCR reads in MiXCR, keeping a single row per CDR3 protein. The sample gives more than 3,000 distinct CDR3 sequences, roughly 46% of which show up once; roughly 50% is in the top ten. Bulk tumor genomic DNA, 600 ng per sample, was used as template. Spaced far apart, several biopsies were taken from each primary tumor during surgery. Patients underwent curative surgery for untreated, newly diagnosed non-small cell lung cancer. The material sequenced was lung tumor tissue. These receptors all come from a man aged 55-75 years with non-small cell lung cancer.

Concerning this clonotype: This may be a read error, as it is one base from a much larger clone. The chain is built from TRBV12-3 or TRBV12-4 and TRBJ2-2; TRBD2 is a possible D gene (6 bases). The CDR3 runs 12 residues. The CDR3 sequence is CTSSLAAGELFF. CDR3 DNA sequence: TGTACCAGCAGTTTAGCGGCCGGGGAGCTGTTTTTT.

This clonotype has just a few counts. The chain is built from TRBV2 and TRBJ1-4, with 8 nucleotides matching TRBD1. CDR3 size: 17 residues. V was clipped by 6 bases and J by 4 bases; unmatched bases: 13. Per germline, CDR1 SNHLY and CDR2 FYNNEI. CDR3 DNA sequence: TGTGCCAGCAGAGTTCCCGGGTTGGGGACAGGTAATGAAAAACTGTTTTTT. Its protein is CASRVPGLGTGNEKLFF. Full variable domain (outside the CDR3, taken from reference TRBV2 and TRBJ1-4): EPEVTQTPSHQVTQMGQEVILRCVPISNHLYFYWYRQILGQKVEFLVSFYNNEISEKSEIFDDQFSVERPDGSNFTLKIRSTKLEDSAMYFCASRVPGLGTGNEKLFFGSGTQLSVL.

This clonotype is labeled as medium-sized (0.01 to 0.1%). The V call is TRBV2, the J call TRBJ1-1; weak D call: TRBD1 (5 bases). This CDR3 is 13 amino acids long. Germline V gives CDR1 SNHLY, CDR2 FYNNEI. Trimming stripped 5 bases from V and 4 bases from J, with 11 bases between. The CDR3 loop is CASSPLRGTEAFF. In DNA form, the CDR3 reads TGTGCCAGCAGTCCTCTGAGGGGCACTGAAGCTTTCTTT.

This clonotype is medium-sized in the sample. V is TRBV20-1 and J is TRBJ2-7; 7 bases are a match to TRBD2. V was pared by 5 bases and J by 4 bases, with 8 bases of the junction left unmatched. The germline CDR1 and CDR2 sequences are DFQATT and SNEGSKA (reference sequence). This CDR3 is built from 13 residues. This CDR3 reads CSAVKRDPYEQYF. The CDR3 bases are TGCAGTGCTGTAAAGCGGGACCCTTACGAGCAGTACTTC.

This clonotype has a handful of counts. This chain links TRBV6-1 with TRBJ1-2; D may be TRBD1 (5 bases). Trimming removed 1 base from V and 3 bases from J, with 9 bases in between. The V gene's germline CDR1 is MNHNS and CDR2 SASEGT. This CDR3 comprises 14 residues. CDR3 DNA sequence: TGTGCCAGCAGTGAAGATCCAGGGTACTATGGCTACACCTTC. Translated: CASSEDPGYYGYTF.

The chain employs TRBV19 and TRBJ1-3; D is ambiguous. Trimming took 1 base from V and 1 from J, leaving 11 bases between them. CDR3 length equals 16 residues. The germline CDR1 and CDR2 sequences are LNHDA and SQIVND (reference sequence). The CDR3 region has the DNA TGTGCCAGTAGTATAGTGGCTCCTCTTTCTGGAAACACCATATATTTT. Its protein product is CASSIVAPLSGNTIYF. The variable domain in full, completed from reference TRBV19 and TRBJ1-3, reads DGGITQSPKYLFRKEGQNVTLSCEQNLNHDAMYWYRQDPGQGLRLIYYSQIVNDFQKGDIAEGYSVSREKKESFPLTVTSAQKNPTAFYLCASSIVAPLSGNTIYFGEGSWLTVV.

This clonotype is classed as medium-sized (0.01 to 0.1%). The V and J genes are TRBV4-1 and TRBJ2-7, with 11 bases identical to TRBD1. V lost 4 bases and J lost 2; bases outside the gene matches: 4. This CDR3 region has 15 residues. Germline V gives CDR1 MGHRA, CDR2 YSYEKL. The DNA of the CDR3 is TGCGCCAGCAGCCTAAGGACAGGGGGCGCCTACGAGCAGTACGTC. Its translation: CASSLRTGGAYEQYV.

Worth noting for this clonotype: A much bigger clone sits one base away, suggesting this may be a read error. The rearrangement uses TRBV5-5 and TRBJ2-3; D is unresolved. CDR3 length: 12 residues. Germline CDR1 SGHKS, CDR2 YYEKEE (reference sequence). The V end was cut by 8 bases, the J end by 2 bases, with 9 bases between. CDR3 amino acids: CARSLTTDTQYF. The DNA for the CDR3 is TGTGCCAGAAGCCTGACCACAGATACGCAGTATTTT.

As for this clonotype: A much larger clone differs from this one at a single base, so this may be a read error. The chain links TRBV12-3 or TRBV12-4 to TRBJ1-1; no firm D call. CDR3 size: 12 residues. In DNA, the CDR3 is TGTTCCAGCAGTTTGGCTGGGACTGAAGCTTTCTTT. Residues: CSSSLAGTEAFF.